This TCR beta chain was retrieved from a study of OX40 agonist ivuxolimab in advanced cancers. General observations from the study: At 0.1 to 3.0 mg/kg, clonal expansion of CD4+ and CD8+ blood T cells had occurred by week 6. Some of the nonresponding patients also showed low levels of normalized T-cell clonal expansion.

Trimming cost V 1 base and J 0 bases, with 13 bases left between them. The CDR3 is made up of 17 amino acids. Germline CDR1 reads SGHVS; CDR2 reads FQNEAQ. A word on this clone: What it binds is not known.

Sequenced by immunoSEQ multiplex PCR; TCRdb stores in-frame clones only, minus some. The sample includes roughly 65,000 clones, nearly 90% seen only once; the top ten take over 9.5%. The sample was CD4+ or CD8+ T cells sorted from blood, taken in a trial of the OX40 agonist ivuxolimab. This sequence originates from an adult with an advanced solid tumor such as melanoma, head and neck, liver or kidney cancer. The chain carries TRBV7-8 and TRBJ1-5; weak D call: TRBD1 (5 bases). The CDR3 is CASSLDAGPYSNQPQHF. The DNA for the CDR3 is TGTGCCAGCAGCTTAGATGCAGGGCCCTATAGCAATCAGCCCCAGCATTTT.